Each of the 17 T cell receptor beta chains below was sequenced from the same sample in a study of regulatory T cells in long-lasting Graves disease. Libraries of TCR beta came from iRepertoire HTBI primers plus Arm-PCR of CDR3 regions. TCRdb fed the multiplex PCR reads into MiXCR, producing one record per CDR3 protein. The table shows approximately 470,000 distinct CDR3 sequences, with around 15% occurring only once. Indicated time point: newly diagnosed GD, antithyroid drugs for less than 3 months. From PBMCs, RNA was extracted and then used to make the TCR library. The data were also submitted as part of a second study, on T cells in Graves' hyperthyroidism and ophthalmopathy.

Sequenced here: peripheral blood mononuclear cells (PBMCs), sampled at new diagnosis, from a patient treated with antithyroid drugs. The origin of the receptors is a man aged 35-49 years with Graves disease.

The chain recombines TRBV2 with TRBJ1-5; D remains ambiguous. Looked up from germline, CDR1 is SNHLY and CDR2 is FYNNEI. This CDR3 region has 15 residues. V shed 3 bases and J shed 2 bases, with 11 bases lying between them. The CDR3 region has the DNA TGTGCCAGCAGTGATCGGGAGGGAGGCAATCAGCCCCAGCATTTT. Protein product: CASSDREGGNQPQHF.

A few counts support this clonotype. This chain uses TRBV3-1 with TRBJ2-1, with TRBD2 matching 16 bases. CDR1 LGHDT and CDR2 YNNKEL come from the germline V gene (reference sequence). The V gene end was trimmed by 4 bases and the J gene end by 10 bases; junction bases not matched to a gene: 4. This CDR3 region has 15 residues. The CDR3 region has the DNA TGTGCCAGCAGCCTCGGGACTAGCGGGAGGGAGGAGCAGTTCTTC. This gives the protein CASSLGTSGREEQFF.

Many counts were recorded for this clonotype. The CDR3 nucleotides are TGTGCCAGCAGCTCGGGACTAGCGGATGAGGCCTACGAGCAGTACTTC. Protein: CASSSGLADEAYEQYF. The chain carries TRBV27 and TRBJ2-7; 11 positions agree with TRBD2. CDR1 MNHEY and CDR2 SMNVEV come from the germline V gene (reference sequence). The length of the CDR3 is 16 residues. V shed 6 bases and J 2 bases; nucleotides not matched to a gene: 9.

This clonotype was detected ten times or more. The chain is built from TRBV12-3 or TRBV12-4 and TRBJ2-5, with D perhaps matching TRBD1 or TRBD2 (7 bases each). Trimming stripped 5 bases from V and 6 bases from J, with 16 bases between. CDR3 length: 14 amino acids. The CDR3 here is CASSPRQGGQTQYF. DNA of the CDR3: TGTGCCAGCAGTCCCCGACAGGGAGGGCAGACCCAGTACTTC.

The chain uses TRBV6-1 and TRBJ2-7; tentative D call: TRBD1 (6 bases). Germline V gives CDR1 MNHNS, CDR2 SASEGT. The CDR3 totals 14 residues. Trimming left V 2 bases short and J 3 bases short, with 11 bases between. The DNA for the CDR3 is TGTGCCAGCAGTGAATCTGGCAGGGGCTACGAGCAGTACTTC. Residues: CASSESGRGYEQYF.

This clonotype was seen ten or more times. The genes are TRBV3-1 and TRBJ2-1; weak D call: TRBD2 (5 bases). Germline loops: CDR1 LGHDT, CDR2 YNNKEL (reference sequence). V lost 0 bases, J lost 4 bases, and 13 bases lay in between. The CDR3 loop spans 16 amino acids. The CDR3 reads CASSQDLAPGYNEQFF. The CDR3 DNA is TGTGCCAGCAGCCAAGATTTGGCACCGGGATACAATGAGCAGTTCTTC.

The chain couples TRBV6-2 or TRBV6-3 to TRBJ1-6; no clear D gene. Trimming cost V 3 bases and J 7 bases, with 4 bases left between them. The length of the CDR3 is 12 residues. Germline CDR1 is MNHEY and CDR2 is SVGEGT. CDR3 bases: TGTGCCAGCAGTTATTTAAATTCACCCCTCCACTTT. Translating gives CASSYLNSPLHF.

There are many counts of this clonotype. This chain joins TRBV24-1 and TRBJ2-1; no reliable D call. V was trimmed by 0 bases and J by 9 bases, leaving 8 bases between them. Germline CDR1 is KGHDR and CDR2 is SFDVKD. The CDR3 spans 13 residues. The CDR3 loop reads CATSDLPATEQFF. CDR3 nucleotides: TGTGCCACCAGTGATTTGCCAGCTACTGAGCAGTTCTTC.

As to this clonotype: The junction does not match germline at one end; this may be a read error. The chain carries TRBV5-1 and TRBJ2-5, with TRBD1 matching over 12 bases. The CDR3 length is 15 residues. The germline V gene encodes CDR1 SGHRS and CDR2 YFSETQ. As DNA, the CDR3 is TGTGCCAGCAGCTTGGCTGGGACAGGGGGCTCGACCCAGTACTTC. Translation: CASSLAGTGGSTQYF.

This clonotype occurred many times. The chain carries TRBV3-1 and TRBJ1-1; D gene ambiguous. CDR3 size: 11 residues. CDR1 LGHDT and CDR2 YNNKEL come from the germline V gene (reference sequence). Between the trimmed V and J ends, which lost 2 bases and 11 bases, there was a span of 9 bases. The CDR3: CASSQSGFAFF. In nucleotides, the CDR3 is TGTGCCAGCAGCCAATCGGGATTCGCTTTCTTT.

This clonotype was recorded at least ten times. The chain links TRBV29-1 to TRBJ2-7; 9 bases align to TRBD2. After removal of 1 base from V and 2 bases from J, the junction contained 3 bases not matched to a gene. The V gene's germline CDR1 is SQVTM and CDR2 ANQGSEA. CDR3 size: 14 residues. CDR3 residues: CSVEVAGVAYEQYF. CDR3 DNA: TGCAGCGTTGAAGTAGCGGGAGTCGCCTACGAGCAGTACTTC.

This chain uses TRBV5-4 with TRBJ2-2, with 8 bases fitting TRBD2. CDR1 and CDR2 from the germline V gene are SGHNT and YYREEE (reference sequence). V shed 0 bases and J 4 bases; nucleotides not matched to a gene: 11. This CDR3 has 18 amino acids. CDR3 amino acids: CASSLVDGGRWGTGELFF. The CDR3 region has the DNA TGTGCCAGCAGCTTGGTGGACGGCGGGAGGTGGGGCACCGGGGAGCTGTTTTTT.

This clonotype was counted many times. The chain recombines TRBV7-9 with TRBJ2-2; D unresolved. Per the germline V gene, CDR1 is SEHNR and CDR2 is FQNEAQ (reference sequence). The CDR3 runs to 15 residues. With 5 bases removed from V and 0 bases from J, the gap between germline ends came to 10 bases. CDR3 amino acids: CASSTSLPNTGELFF. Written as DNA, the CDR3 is TGTGCCAGCAGCACGAGCCTCCCGAACACCGGGGAGCTGTTTTTT.

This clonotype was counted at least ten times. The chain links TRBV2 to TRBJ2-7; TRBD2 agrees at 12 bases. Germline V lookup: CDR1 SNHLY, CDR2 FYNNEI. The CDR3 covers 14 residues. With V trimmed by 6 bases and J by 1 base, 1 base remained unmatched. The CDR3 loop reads CASRGTSGSYEQYF. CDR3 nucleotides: TGTGCCAGCAGAGGGACTAGCGGGTCCTACGAGCAGTACTTC.

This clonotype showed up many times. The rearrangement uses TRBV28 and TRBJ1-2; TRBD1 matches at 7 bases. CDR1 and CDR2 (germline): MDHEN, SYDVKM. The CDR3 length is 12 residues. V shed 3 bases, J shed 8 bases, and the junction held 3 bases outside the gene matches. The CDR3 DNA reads TGTGCCAGCAGTTTCGACAGGGTCGGCTACACCTTC. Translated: CASSFDRVGYTF.

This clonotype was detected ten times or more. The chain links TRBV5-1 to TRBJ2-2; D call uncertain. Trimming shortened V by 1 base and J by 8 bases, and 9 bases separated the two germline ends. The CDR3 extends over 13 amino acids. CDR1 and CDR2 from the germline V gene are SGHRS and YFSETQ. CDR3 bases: TGCGCCAGCAGCTTGAGGAACTGGGGGGAGCTGTTTTTT. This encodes CASSLRNWGELFF.

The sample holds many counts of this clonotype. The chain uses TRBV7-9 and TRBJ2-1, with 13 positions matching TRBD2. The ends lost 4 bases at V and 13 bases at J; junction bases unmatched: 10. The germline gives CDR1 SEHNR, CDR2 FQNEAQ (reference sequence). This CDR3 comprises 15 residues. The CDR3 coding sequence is TGTGCCAGCAGCTCAGGGACTAGCGGGATTTTTCCCCAGTTCTTC. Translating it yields CASSSGTSGIFPQFF.